This T cell receptor (beta chain) emerged from a study of monozygotic twins with inflammatory bowel disease. The study's findings and limits: Especially with disease activity, IBD patients shared fewer clonotypes with others than healthy twins did.

A word on this clonotype: Its antigen is currently unknown.

cDNA encoding TCRalpha and TCRbeta underwent two nested PCRs of 16 and 9 cycles, each of which was followed by bead purification. TCRdb re-analyzed the 5' RACE reads; it lists each CDR3 protein once, without DNA. With about 300,000 distinct CDR3 sequences in the sample, the ten largest clones hold 5% to 6%. Germline CDR1 and CDR2: DFQATT and SNEGSKA (reference sequence). There are 11 residues in the CDR3. Total RNA isolation used whole blood (no T cell sorting was performed). The source is a human donor with ulcerative colitis or Crohn's disease, or a healthy co-twin of an affected twin (not recorded which). The sample consisted of blood. The chain has TRBV20-1 and TRBJ1-1; the D call of TRBD1 rests on TCRdb alone, since no DNA is present to check it. CDR3 region: CSAWDRAKAFF.